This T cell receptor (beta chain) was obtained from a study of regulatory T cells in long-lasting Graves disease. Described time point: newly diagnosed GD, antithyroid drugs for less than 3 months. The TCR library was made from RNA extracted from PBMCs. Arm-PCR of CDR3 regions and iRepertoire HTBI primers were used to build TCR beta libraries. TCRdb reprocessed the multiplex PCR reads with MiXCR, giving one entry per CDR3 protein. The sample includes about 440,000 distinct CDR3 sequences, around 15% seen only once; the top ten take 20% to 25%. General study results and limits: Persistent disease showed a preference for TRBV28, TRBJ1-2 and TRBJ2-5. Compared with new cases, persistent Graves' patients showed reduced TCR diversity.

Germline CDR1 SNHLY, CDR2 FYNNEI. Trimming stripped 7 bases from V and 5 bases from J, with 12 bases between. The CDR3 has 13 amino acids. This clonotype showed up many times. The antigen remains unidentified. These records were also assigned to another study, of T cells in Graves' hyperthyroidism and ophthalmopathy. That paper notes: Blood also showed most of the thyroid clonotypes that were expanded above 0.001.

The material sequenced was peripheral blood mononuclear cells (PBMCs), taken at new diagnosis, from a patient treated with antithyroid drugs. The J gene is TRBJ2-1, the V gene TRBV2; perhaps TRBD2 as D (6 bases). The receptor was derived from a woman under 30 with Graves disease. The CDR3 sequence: CASTSAPHNEQFF. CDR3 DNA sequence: TGTGCCAGCACTAGCGCGCCCCACAATGAGCAGTTCTTC.